These 7 T cell receptor beta chains share one sample of origin, sequenced in a study of cytotoxic CD8 clonotypes in ibrutinib-treated CLL. The data were produced by immunoSEQ multiplex PCR, yet TCRdb's version contains in-frame clones alone and is incomplete. The sample shows about 92,000 clones, 60% to 80% of them seen only once. The specimen was PBMCs, collected after 24 months of ibrutinib treatment. Receptors were obtained from a human donor with chronic lymphocytic leukemia.

The rearrangement uses TRBV5-1 and TRBJ2-1; the match to TRBD2 covers 11 bases. From germline, CDR1 is SGHRS and CDR2 YFSETQ. The CDR3 is 15 residues long. J gave up 8 bases and V 4 bases, and 8 bases lay outside the gene matches. The chain's CDR3 is CASSEGTSGVHEQFF. In DNA form, the CDR3 reads TGCGCCAGCAGCGAAGGGACTAGCGGCGTCCATGAGCAGTTCTTC.

This chain connects TRBV7-2 to TRBJ2-1, with unresolved D. Trimming stripped 5 bases from V and 0 bases from J, with 11 bases between. Per the germline V gene, CDR1 is SGHTA and CDR2 is FQGNSA. CDR3 length equals 15 residues. The CDR3 coding sequence is TGTGCCAGCAGCCCAGAATGGGGCTCCTACAATGAGCAGTTCTTC. It is translated as CASSPEWGSYNEQFF.

The CDR3 bases are TGTGCCAGCGAGGGACAGGCGAATTCACCCCTCCACTTT. Protein: CASEGQANSPLHF. The gene calls are TRBV9 and TRBJ1-6; 8 bases agree with TRBD1. V shed 7 bases, J shed 7 bases, and the junction held 4 bases outside the gene matches. This CDR3 has 13 amino acids. Germline V gene lookup returns CDR1 SGDLS and CDR2 YYNGEE. Together with reference TRBV9 and TRBJ1-6, the CDR3 gives the full variable domain: DSGVTQTPKHLITATGQRVTLRCSPRSGDLSVYWYQQSLDQGLQFLIQYYNGEERAKGNILERFSAQQFPDLHSELNLSSLELGDSALYFCASEGQANSPLHFGNGTRLTVT.

CDR3 nucleotide sequence: TGTGCCAGCTCCCCCAGGGATCTAGCGGGAGCAAACAATGAGCAGTTCTTC. Amino acid sequence: CASSPRDLAGANNEQFF. The chain carries TRBV18 and TRBJ2-1; 10 bases align to TRBD2. CDR3 length equals 17 residues. Germline lookup yields CDR1 KGHSH and CDR2 LQKENI. The junction had 13 bases not matched to a gene; V was cut back by 6 bases and J by 5 bases.

The rearrangement joins TRBV28 to TRBJ2-7, with D unresolved. V lost 3 bases and J lost 1, with 4 bases in between. In germline, CDR1 is MDHEN, CDR2 SYDVKM. The CDR3 length is 12 residues. CDR3 coding DNA: TGTGCCAGCAGTTTGGCATCCTACGAGCAGTACTTC. Residues: CASSLASYEQYF.

This clone appeared a single time. The chain uses TRBV18 and TRBJ1-1, with a weak D call TRBD1 (5 bases). Germline values: CDR1 KGHSH, CDR2 LQKENI. This CDR3 comprises 15 residues. The V end lost 2 bases, the J end lost 0 bases, and 10 bases lay between the germline ends. CDR3 sequence reads: CASSPSRGMNTEAFF. For the CDR3, the DNA is TGTGCCAGCTCACCATCCCGGGGGATGAACACTGAAGCTTTCTTT.

The rearrangement uses TRBV6-4 and TRBJ2-5; D is uncertain. The ends were cut back, 2 bases at V and 4 bases at J, with 5 bases in the middle. Germline V CDR1 and CDR2: MRHNA, SNTAGT. The CDR3 loop spans 12 amino acids. The CDR3 sequence is CASSDVRETQYF. As DNA, the CDR3 is TGTGCCAGCAGTGACGTGCGAGAGACCCAGTACTTC.